This T cell receptor (beta chain) was found in a study of T-cell memory formation after mild COVID-19 (dated by TCRdb to about 2021). For the study in its entirety: TCR sequence clusters from the two donors were found to be largely donor specific. T-cell clones expanding and contracting after mild COVID-19 in a couple of donors were tracked by longitudinal TCRalpha and TCRbeta repertoire sequencing. The cohort comprised two young, previously healthy adult volunteers, one female and one male.

Instrument on record: Illumina NovaSeq 6000. cDNA libraries for TCRalpha and TCRbeta were prepared by 5'RACE using constant-segment primers, with sample barcodes and unique molecular identifiers added. RNA was extracted from every sample with Trizol reagent. Libraries were amplified in two PCR steps, with a second sample barcode and Illumina TruSeq adapters added in the second step. Sequencing of the libraries was done on an Illumina NovaSeq, producing 2 x 150 bp paired-end reads. As for the original processing: Reads were demultiplexed and collapsed into UMI-guided consensus sequences with migec v1.2.7. With mixcr v2.1.11, UMI consensuses were aligned to TRA and TRB V and J templates and assembled into clonotypes. Expanded or contracted clonotypes were those called significant by both edgeR and NoisET, with noise models trained on biological replicates. For edgeR calls, the thresholds were a false discovery rate-adjusted p below 0.01 and a log2 fold-change of 1. As an exploratory analysis of dynamics, max-normalized trajectories of the 1000 most abundant clonotypes were examined with PCA combined with hierarchical clustering. The CD4 or CD8 phenotype of responding clones was assigned using the separately sequenced CD4+ and CD8+ repertoires. TCRdb's own reprocessing of the public reads used fastp at Q25 and MiXCR and kept productive beta chains. Entries that share a CDR3 protein sequence are merged under the most common genes and DNA. The V and J calls, along with clone size, are taken from TCRdb and not from the paper's own processing. The sample contains 130,000 to 150,000 distinct CDR3 sequences, approximately 5.7% of them found a single time. The biggest ten clones account for about 2.1% of the sample.

Counted from cysteine to phenylalanine, this CDR3 has 16 amino acids. Kept here is only the CDR3 DNA, which spans 48 bases and is read in frame from base 1. CDR1 and CDR2 were assigned from the germline V gene as SGHTA and FQGNSA. Trimming removed 3 bases from V and 3 bases from J, leaving 15 bases between the germline ends. On this clonotype: No antigen is known for it. Qualities for individual bases were not recorded, and no much larger clone is one base off.

Ficoll-Paque density gradient centrifugation was used to isolate PBMCs. Findings and caveats that apply to the study as a whole: SARS-CoV-2 specificity was not confirmed for the second-wave clones peaking on day 37. From day 15 to 85, contracting clones showed balanced CD4/CD8 phenotypes, whereas a second wave of clones that expanded from day 15 to 37 leaned towards CD4+. Some responding clones were detected in pre-infection memory, suggesting pre-existing cross-reactive memory T cells joined the SARS-CoV-2 response. Contracting CD4+ clones were found mainly in CM and EM memory subsets, while CD8+ clones were enriched in EMRA. The study covered only a couple of mild cases, and larger cohorts including severe cases with pre-infection samples were considered necessary.

The chain links TRBV7-2 with TRBJ2-1, with no reliable assignment of the D segment. Material for sequencing was PBMCs or a T cell subset sorted from them (not recorded which). This TCR was recovered from an adult woman who had mild COVID-19 (a few samples of this study predate the infection). The sample titles of this study are shuffled in the database, so cell type and time point are left out; the donor was told from shared clones. CDR3 region: CASSFYFSTNYNEQFF. The sequence in DNA is TGTGCCAGCAGCTTTTACTTCTCAACCAACTACAATGAGCAGTTCTTC.